This T cell receptor (beta chain) was profiled in a study of OX40 agonist ivuxolimab in advanced cancers. V was pared by 4 bases and J by 1 base, with 7 bases of the junction left unmatched. The CDR3 has 17 residues. The germline V gene has CDR1 SGDLS and CDR2 YYNGEE. General observations from the study: Researchers did not establish what antigens the expanded peripheral T cells target. Low normalized T-cell clonal expansion was additionally recorded for some nonresponders.

A remark on this clone: Its specificity is unknown.

Some clones are missing from TCRdb's copy, which holds only in-frame ones; the method was immunoSEQ multiplex PCR. There are tens of thousands of clones in the sample; approximately 85% occur only once, and more than 2% lies in the top ten. The chain employs TRBV9 and TRBJ2-3; 12 bases line up with TRBD2. This clonotype originated in an adult with an advanced solid tumor such as melanoma, head and neck, liver or kidney cancer. This material consisted of CD4+ or CD8+ T cells sorted from blood, taken in a trial of the OX40 agonist ivuxolimab. The CDR3 region has the DNA TGTGCCAGCAGCAGCGGACTAGCGGGATCTGGCACAGATACGCAGTATTTT. It encodes CASSSGLAGSGTDTQYF.